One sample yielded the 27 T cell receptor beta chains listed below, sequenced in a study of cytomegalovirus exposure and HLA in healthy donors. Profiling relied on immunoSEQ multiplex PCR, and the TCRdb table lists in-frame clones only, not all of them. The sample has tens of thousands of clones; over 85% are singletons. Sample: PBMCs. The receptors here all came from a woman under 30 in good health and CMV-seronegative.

CDR3 coding DNA: TGTGCCAGCAGTTTCCAGCGAGAGGGGACCCAGTACTTC. Protein product: CASSFQREGTQYF. The rearrangement uses TRBV27 and TRBJ2-5; maybe TRBD2 (5 bases). The CDR3 sequence is 13 residues long. The V and J ends lost 3 bases and 7 bases respectively, with 12 bases between them. Germline values: CDR1 MNHEY, CDR2 SMNVEV (reference sequence).

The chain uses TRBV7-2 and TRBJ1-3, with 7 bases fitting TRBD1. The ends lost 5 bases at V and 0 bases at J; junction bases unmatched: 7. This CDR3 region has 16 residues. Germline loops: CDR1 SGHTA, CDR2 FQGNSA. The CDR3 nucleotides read TGTGCCAGCAGCATCGGACAGGCGCACTCTGGAAACACCATATATTTT. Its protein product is CASSIGQAHSGNTIYF.

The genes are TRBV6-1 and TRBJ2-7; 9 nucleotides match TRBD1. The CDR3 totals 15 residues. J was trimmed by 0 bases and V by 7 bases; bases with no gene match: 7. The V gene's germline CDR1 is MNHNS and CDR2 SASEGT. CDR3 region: CASTDTGGTSYEQYF. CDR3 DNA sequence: TGTGCCAGCACCGACACAGGGGGCACCTCCTACGAGCAGTACTTC.

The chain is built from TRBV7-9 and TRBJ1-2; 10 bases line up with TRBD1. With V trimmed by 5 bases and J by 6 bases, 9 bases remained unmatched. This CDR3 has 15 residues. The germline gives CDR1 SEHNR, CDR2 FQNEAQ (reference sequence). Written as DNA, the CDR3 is TGTGCCAGCAGCCCAATTGACAGGGGGCACGATGGCTACACCTTC. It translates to CASSPIDRGHDGYTF.

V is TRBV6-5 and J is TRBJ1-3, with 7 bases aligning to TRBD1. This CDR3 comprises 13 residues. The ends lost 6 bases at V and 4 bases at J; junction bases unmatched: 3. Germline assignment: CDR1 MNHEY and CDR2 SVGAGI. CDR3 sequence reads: CASRRTGGNTIYF. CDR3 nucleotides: TGTGCCAGCAGACGGACAGGAGGAAACACCATATATTTT.

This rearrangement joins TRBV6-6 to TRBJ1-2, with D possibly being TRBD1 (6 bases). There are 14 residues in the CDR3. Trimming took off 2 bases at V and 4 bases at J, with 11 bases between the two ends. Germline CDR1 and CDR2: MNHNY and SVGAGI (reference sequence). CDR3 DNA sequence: TGTGCCAGCAGTTACCGAGGGGGACCCTATGGCTACACCTTC. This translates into CASSYRGGPYGYTF.

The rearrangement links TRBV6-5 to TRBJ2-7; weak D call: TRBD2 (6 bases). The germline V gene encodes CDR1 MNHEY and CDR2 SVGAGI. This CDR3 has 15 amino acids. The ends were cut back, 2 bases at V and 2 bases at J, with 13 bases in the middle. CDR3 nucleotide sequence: TGTGCCAGCAGTTACAGGTGGGGGGATGCCTACGAGCAGTACTTC. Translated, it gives CASSYRWGDAYEQYF.

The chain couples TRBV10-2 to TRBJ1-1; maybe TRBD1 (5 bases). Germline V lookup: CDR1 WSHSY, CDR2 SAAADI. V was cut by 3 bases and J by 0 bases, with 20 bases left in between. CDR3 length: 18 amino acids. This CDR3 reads CASSDPNRSGSMNTEAFF. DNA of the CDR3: TGCGCCAGCAGTGATCCCAACAGGAGTGGGTCCATGAACACTGAAGCTTTCTTT.

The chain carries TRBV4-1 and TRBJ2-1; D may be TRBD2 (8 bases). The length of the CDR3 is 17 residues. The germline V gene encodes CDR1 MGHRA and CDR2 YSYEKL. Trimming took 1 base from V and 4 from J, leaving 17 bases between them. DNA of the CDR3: TGCGCCAGCAGCCAAGGCGGGGGGACAGAAATATACAATGAGCAGTTCTTC. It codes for CASSQGGGTEIYNEQFF.

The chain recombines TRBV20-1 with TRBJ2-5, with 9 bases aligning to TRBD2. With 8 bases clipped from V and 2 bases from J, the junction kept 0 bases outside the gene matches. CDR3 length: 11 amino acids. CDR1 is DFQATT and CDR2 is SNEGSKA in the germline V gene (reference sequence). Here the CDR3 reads CSSGRQETQYF. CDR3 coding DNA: TGCAGTAGCGGGAGGCAAGAGACCCAGTACTTC.

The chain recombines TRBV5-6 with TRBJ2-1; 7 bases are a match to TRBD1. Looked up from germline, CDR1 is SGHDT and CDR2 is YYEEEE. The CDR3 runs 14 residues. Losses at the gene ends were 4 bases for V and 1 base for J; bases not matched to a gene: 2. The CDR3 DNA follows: TGTGCCAGCAGCGGGACAGTTTCCTACAATGAGCAGTTCTTC. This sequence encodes CASSGTVSYNEQFF.

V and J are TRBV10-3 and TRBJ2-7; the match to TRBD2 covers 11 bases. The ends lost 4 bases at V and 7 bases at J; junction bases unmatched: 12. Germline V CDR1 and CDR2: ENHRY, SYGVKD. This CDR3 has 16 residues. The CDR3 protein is CAISVGISGGELEQYF. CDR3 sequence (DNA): TGTGCCATCAGTGTAGGGATTAGCGGGGGGGAGCTGGAGCAGTACTTC.

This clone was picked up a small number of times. CDR3 bases: TGTGCCAGCAGTGAGGGCAGGGCGGACCGCTACACCTTC. This sequence encodes CASSEGRADRYTF. This chain joins TRBV2 and TRBJ1-2, with D possibly matching TRBD1 (5 bases). Germline V CDR1 and CDR2: SNHLY, FYNNEI. The CDR3 is 13 amino acids. The ends were cut back, 3 bases at V and 9 bases at J, with 14 bases in the middle.

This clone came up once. This CDR3 is CASNCRVAGCHYGYTF. The CDR3 nucleotides read TGTGCCAGCAACTGCCGCGTCGCAGGGTGTCACTATGGCTACACCTTC. The rearrangement joins TRBV21-1 to TRBJ1-2; TRBD1 was called by the table and not checked on the DNA. TRBV21-1 has pseudogene status. The CDR3 consists of 16 residues.

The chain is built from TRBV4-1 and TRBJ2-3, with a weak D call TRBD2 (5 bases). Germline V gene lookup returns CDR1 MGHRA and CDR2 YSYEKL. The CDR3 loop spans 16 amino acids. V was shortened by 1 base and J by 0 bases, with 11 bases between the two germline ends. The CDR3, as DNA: TGCGCCAGCAGCCAAGCGGGGTTCACTAGCACAGATACGCAGTATTTT. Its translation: CASSQAGFTSTDTQYF.

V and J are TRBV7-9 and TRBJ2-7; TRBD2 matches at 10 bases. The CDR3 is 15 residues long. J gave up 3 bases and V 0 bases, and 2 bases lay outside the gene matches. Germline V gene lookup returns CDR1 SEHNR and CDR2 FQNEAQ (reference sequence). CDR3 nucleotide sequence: TGTGCCAGCAGCTTAGCTAGCGGGGGGAACTACGAGCAGTACTTC. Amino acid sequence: CASSLASGGNYEQYF.

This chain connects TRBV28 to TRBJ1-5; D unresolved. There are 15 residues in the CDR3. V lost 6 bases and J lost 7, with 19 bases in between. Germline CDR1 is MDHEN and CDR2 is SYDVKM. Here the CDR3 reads CASRPTWGGGQPQHF. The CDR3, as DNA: TGTGCCAGCAGACCTACGTGGGGAGGAGGACAGCCCCAGCATTTT.

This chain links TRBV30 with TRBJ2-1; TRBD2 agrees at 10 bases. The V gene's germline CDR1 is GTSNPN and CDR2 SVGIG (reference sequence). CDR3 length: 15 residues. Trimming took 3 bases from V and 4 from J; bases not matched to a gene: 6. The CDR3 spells CAWSAGTSAYNEQFF. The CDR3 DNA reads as TGTGCCTGGAGCGCCGGGACTAGCGCGTACAATGAGCAGTTCTTC.

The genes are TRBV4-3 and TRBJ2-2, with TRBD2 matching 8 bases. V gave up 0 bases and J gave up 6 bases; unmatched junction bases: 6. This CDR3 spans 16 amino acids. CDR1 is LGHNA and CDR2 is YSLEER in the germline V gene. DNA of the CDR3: TGCGCCAGCAGCCAAGATGGGACTAGTATGTCCGGGGAGCTGTTTTTT. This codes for CASSQDGTSMSGELFF.

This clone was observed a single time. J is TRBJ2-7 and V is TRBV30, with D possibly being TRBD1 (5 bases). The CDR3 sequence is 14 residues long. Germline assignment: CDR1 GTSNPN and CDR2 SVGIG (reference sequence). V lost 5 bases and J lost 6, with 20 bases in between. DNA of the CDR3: TGTGCCTGGCCACAGGACCCCTCTCTGTCCGAGCAGTACTTC. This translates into CAWPQDPSLSEQYF.

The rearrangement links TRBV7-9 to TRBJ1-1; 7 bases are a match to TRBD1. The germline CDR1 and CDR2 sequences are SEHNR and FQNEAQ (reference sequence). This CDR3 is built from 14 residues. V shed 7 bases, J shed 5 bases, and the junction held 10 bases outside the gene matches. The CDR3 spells CASIPTGARTEAFF. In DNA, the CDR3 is TGTGCCAGCATACCCACAGGGGCGAGGACTGAAGCTTTCTTT.

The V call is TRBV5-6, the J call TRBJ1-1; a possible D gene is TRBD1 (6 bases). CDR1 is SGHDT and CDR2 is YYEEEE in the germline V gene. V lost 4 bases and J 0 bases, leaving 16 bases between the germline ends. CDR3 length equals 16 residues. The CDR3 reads CASSPTGQSVNTEAFF. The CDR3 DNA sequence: TGTGCCAGCAGCCCTACAGGGCAGTCGGTGAACACTGAAGCTTTCTTT.

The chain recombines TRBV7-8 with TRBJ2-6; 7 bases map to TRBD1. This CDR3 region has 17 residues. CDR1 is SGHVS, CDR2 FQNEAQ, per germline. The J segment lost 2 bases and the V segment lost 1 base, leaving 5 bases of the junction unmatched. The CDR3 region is CASSLGLQGTGANVLTF. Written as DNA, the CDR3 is TGTGCCAGCAGCTTAGGATTACAGGGGACTGGGGCCAACGTCCTGACTTTC. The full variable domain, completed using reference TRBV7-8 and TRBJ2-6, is GAGVSQSPRYKVAKRGQDVALRCDPISGHVSLFWYQQALGQGPEFLTYFQNEAQLDKSGLPSDRFFAERPEGSVSTLKIQRTQQEDSAVYLCASSLGLQGTGANVLTFGAGSRLTVL.

The CDR3 region has the DNA TGTGCCAGCAGTACCCGACTAGCGGGGACTTACGAGCAGTACTTC. This codes for CASSTRLAGTYEQYF. The V call is TRBV6-5, the J call TRBJ2-7; 11 nucleotides match TRBD2. The CDR3 sequence is 15 residues long. J was trimmed by 4 bases and V by 5 bases; bases with no gene match: 7. CDR1 and CDR2 from the germline V gene are MNHEY and SVGAGI.

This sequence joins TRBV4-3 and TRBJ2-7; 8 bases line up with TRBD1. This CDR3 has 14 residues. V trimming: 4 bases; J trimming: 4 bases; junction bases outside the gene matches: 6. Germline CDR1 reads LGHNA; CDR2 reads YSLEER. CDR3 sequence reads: CASSRDRQGYEQYF. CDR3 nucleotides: TGCGCCAGCAGCCGGGACCGACAGGGGTACGAGCAGTACTTC.

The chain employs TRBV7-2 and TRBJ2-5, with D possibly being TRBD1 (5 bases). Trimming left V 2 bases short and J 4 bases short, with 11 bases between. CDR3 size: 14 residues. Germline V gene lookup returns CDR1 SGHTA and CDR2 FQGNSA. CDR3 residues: CASSLTRVGETQYF. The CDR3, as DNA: TGTGCCAGCAGCTTAACCAGGGTCGGAGAGACCCAGTACTTC. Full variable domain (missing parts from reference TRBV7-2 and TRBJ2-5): GAGVSQSPSNKVTEKGKDVELRCDPISGHTALYWYRQSLGQGLEFLIYFQGNSAPDKSGLPSDRFSAERTGGSVSTLTIQRTQQEDSAVYLCASSLTRVGETQYFGPGTRLLVL.

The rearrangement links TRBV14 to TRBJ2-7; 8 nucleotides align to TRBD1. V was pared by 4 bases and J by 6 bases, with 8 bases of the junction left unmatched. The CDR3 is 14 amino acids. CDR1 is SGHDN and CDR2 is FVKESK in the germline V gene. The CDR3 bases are TGTGCCAGCAGCCGGGACAGGTCCTTGCCCGAGCAGTACTTC. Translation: CASSRDRSLPEQYF.